This TCR beta chain comes out of a study of CD8 T cells in Susac syndrome (dated by TCRdb to about 2019). General notes on the study: Among the sequenced Susac syndrome patients, roughly six had clinically active disease and 8 or 9 were in clinical remission. Susac syndrome patients were therapy-naive, on corticosteroids (some also receiving IVIg), or on IVIg alone at blood withdrawal. Repertoire sequencing was used to test whether CD8+ T cell activation and differentiation in Susac syndrome was antigen driven. General findings and caveats noted by the study authors: The TCR sequencing and HLA analysis was acknowledged to have included a relatively small number of individuals. In the CD4+ T cell repertoire of Susac syndrome patients, clonal expansion was not detected.

RNA was extracted using the RNeasy kit, and about 0.45 to 1 ug of the RNA was reverse transcribed with random hexamers. The immunoSEQ multiplex PCR assay, which covers 54 Vbeta and 13 Jbeta segments, was used to amplify TCR beta CDR3 regions. PCR amplification bias was corrected by using a synthetic template baseline for primer optimization and computational correction. In the source study's methods: Reads were annotated to V, D and J genes according to IMGT and were analyzed with immunoSEQ Analyzer, with only productive sequences retained. Clonality was calculated as one minus the Shannon entropy normalized by log2 of the number of productive unique sequences. Public and private clones were assessed among the 100 most prevalent clones of each patient and control. Clones were defined as Susac-specific when absent from the healthy and MS cohorts, from over 950 published viral clones and from other ImmuneACCESS disease sequences. TCRdb reprocessing: public reads trimmed at Q25 with fastp, clones called with MiXCR, in-frame beta chains kept. One record per CDR3 amino acid sequence lists the most common genes and DNA. The V and J calls shown here were made by TCRdb, not taken from the authors' results. This sample has some 180,000 distinct CDR3 sequences in its table, and 90% to 95% of those were observed once. Approximately 0.099% of the sample is taken by the ten largest.

CDR3 length: 12 amino acids, cysteine to phenylalanine. This entry keeps only the CDR3 DNA: 36 bases, framed from base 1. The junction carries 1 base between V and J, which are trimmed by 1 base and 2 bases respectively. CDR1 and CDR2 are drawn from the germline V gene (reference sequence): LGHDT, YNNKEL. Worth noting for this clonotype: Which antigen it targets is not known. Base qualities were left out, and no much larger clone turns up one base away.

Peripheral blood CD8+ and CD4+ T cells from healthy donors, Susac syndrome patients and multiple sclerosis patients were profiled by high-throughput TCR beta sequencing. The Susac syndrome patients fulfilled recently defined diagnostic criteria for either definite or probable disease. Bulk CD8+ and CD4+ T cells were purified by magnetic negative isolation, while CD8+ TEMRA cells were enriched using FACS. Blood was collected in EDTA tubes and processed within 24 hours, with PBMCs isolated through density gradient centrifugation. PBMCs intended for TCR sequencing were cryopreserved in liquid nitrogen and were subsequently thawed in a 37 degrees C water bath. The sorted or isolated CD4+, CD8+ and CD8+ TEMRA cells had a purity of 90% or higher.

The specimen sequenced was CD4+ T cells from PBMCs. Here the chain combines TRBV3-1 and TRBJ2-3, with the D segment identity uncertain. This TCR came from a human donor with Susac syndrome. This receptor carries the CDR3 CASSQATDTQYF. The DNA is as follows: TGTGCCAGCAGCCAAGCCACAGATACGCAGTATTTT.